The clone carrying this TCR beta chain was seen a few times. Its specificity is unknown. The source of the sample is a study of T cell responses to AZD1222 COVID-19 vaccine. Study context: Pooling was applied to second doses at about 4 or about 12 weeks. General observations from the study: The donor cohort was predominantly white British with a female majority, and clonal diversity may have been underestimated. Every sample of the repertoires postdated the peak T cell response.

TCRdb's copy holds only in-frame clones and misses some; the assay was immunoSEQ multiplex PCR. The sample consists of some 66,000 clones, over 75% of them appearing once. V was pared by 6 bases and J by 7 bases, with 14 bases between. Germline CDR1 is SQVTM and CDR2 is ANQGSEA. CDR3 size: 12 residues. The clonotype originates from an adult in good health. The chain uses TRBV29-1 and TRBJ2-3; the D call may be TRBD1 or TRBD2 (5 bases each). The material was peripheral blood, obtained on day 0 of AZD1222 vaccination. This CDR3 reads CSVRGELYTQYF. CDR3 in DNA: TGCAGCGTCCGAGGGGAACTCTATACGCAGTATTTT.